The rows below give T cell receptor beta chains drawn from one sample of a study of T cells in narcolepsy. Data came from immunoSEQ multiplex PCR; TCRdb stores just in-frame clones and leaves some out. The sample has roughly 25,000 clones, roughly 85% seen once. The material sequenced was memory (CD45RA-) CD4+ T cells from blood. Receptors were obtained from a human donor in good health. CDR3s include the opening cysteine and the closing phenylalanine or tryptophan. A D gene is named only where the DNA matches it firmly. Expanded clones are given a class, and other clones once, few, many or no size at all.

d_call cdr3_length clone_size j_call v_call cdr3_aa cdr3_nt
TRBD2 18 - TRBJ2-5 TRBV5-6 CASSWGTSGTTPGETQYF TGTGCCAGCAGCTGGGGGACTAGCGGGACTACCCCGGGAGAGACCCAGTACTTC
TRBD2 18 - TRBJ2-5 TRBV28 CASSFRAPLLAGLEAQYF TGTGCCAGCAGTTTTAGGGCCCCCCTACTAGCGGGACTTGAGGCCCAGTACTTC
TRBD1 17 - TRBJ2-6 TRBV27 CASSPGQGLSGANVLTF TGTGCCAGCAGCCCGGGACAGGGACTATCTGGGGCCAACGTCCTGACTTTC
- 14 - TRBJ2-1 TRBV27 CASSLRQDRNEQFF TGTGCCAGCAGTCTCCGACAGGACCGCAATGAGCAGTTCTTC
TRBD1 15 few TRBJ2-7 TRBV6-5 CASMTNRGSFYEQYF TGTGCCAGCATGACAAACAGGGGATCCTTTTACGAGCAGTACTTC
- 13 - TRBJ1-3 TRBV29-1 CSVEIHKGDTIYF TGCAGCGTTGAAATACATAAAGGGGACACCATATATTTT
- 13 - TRBJ2-5 TRBV18 CASSPGPGETQYF TGTGCCAGCTCACCAGGCCCTGGAGAGACCCAGTACTTC
- 16 - TRBJ1-5 TRBV5-6 CASSLGTGSSSQPQHF TGTGCCAGCAGCTTGGGTACAGGATCAAGCAGTCAGCCCCAGCATTTT
- 14 - TRBJ2-3 TRBV5-1 CASSLSQGGDTQYF TGCGCCAGCAGCTTGAGTCAGGGTGGAGATACGCAGTATTTT
- 15 few TRBJ1-4 TRBV19 CASRGQAATNEKLFF TGTGCCTCCAGGGGCCAAGCAGCAACTAATGAAAAACTGTTTTTT